This is a list of T cell receptor beta chains from one sample in a study of T-cell reconstitution after alpha-beta-depleted transplantation in children. TCRdb itself ran the PCR reads through MiXCR, one entry per CDR3 protein. The table includes hundreds of thousands of distinct CDR3 sequences, 15% to 20% detected once. The sequenced sample was PBMCs from the stem cell graft donor, obtained from the stem cell graft. The receptors originated from a human donor who donated a stem cell graft to a child with acute myeloid leukemia. CDR3s include the opening cysteine and the closing phenylalanine or tryptophan. A D gene is named only where the DNA matches it firmly. Size tells how often a clone was seen (once, few, many) or the class of an expanded clone, and some rows leave it out.

d_call	clone_size	v_call	j_call	cdr3_aa	cdr3_nt
NA	few	TRBV7-3	TRBJ2-5	CASSLNRVETQYF	TGTGCCAGCAGCTTAAACAGGGTCGAGACCCAGTACTTC
NA	many	TRBV30	TRBJ2-5	CAWSSLAGETQYF	TGTGCCTGGAGTTCACTAGCTGGAGAGACCCAGTACTTC
NA	many	TRBV20-1	TRBJ1-1	CSADPSGTLEAFF	TGCAGTGCTGATCCTTCCGGGACCCTTGAAGCTTTCTTT
NA	NA	TRBV24-1	TRBJ2-3	CATSVGPTDTQYF	TGTGCCACCAGTGTAGGGCCCACAGATACGCAGTATTTT
NA	NA	TRBV20-1	TRBJ1-2	CSARKAGLNYGYTF	TGCAGTGCTAGAAAGGCAGGACTTAACTATGGCTACACCTTC
NA	NA	TRBV15	TRBJ2-1	CATSRDLGGDPGNEQFF	TGTGCCACCAGCAGAGATCTAGGAGGGGACCCTGGCAATGAGCAGTTCTTC
NA	many	TRBV20-1	TRBJ2-5	CSASAQQGLRETQYF	TGCAGTGCTAGCGCCCAACAGGGCCTCCGGGAGACCCAGTACTTC
TRBD2	few	TRBV20-1	TRBJ2-3	CSARAGLAGKDTQYF	TGCAGTGCCCGGGCCGGTCTAGCGGGGAAAGATACGCAGTATTTT
NA	many	TRBV20-1	TRBJ2-5	CSGSGSGQETQYF	TGCAGTGGCAGTGGGTCCGGCCAGGAGACCCAGTACTTC
NA	many	TRBV5-5	TRBJ2-1	CASSFMITGKFIDEQFF	TGTGCCAGCAGCTTCATGATAACAGGGAAATTTATCGATGAGCAGTTCTTC
NA	many	TRBV20-1	TRBJ2-3	CSARDVYRADADTQYF	TGCAGTGCTAGAGATGTCTACAGGGCAGATGCAGATACGCAGTATTTT
NA	many	TRBV6-1	TRBJ1-2	CASSVAILGYTF	TGTGCCAGCAGTGTCGCAATCCTTGGCTACACCTTC
NA	few	TRBV7-2	TRBJ2-1	CASSLAWKINEQFF	TGTGCCAGCAGCTTAGCGTGGAAGATCAATGAGCAGTTCTTC
NA	few	TRBV5-5	TRBJ1-1	CASSLLLGGAGVNTEAFF	TGTGCCAGCAGCTTGTTATTGGGGGGCGCAGGGGTGAACACTGAAGCTTTCTTT
NA	NA	TRBV20-1	TRBJ1-2	CSARTQGHPQGYTF	TGCAGTGCTAGGACCCAGGGTCACCCCCAGGGCTACACCTTC
NA	many	TRBV7-2	TRBJ1-1	CASSLGVIEAFF	TGTGCCAGCAGCTTAGGGGTGATTGAAGCTTTCTTT
NA	many	TRBV7-9	TRBJ1-2	CASSLGTNYGYTF	TGTGCCAGCAGTTTAGGTACTAACTATGGCTACACCTTC
TRBD1	NA	TRBV24-1	TRBJ1-5	CATSDATDRHYSNQPQHF	TGTGCCACCAGTGACGCGACGGACAGGCATTATAGCAATCAGCCCCAGCATTTT
TRBD1	NA	TRBV5-1	TRBJ2-3	CASSPKQGALVDTQYF	TGCGCCAGCAGCCCCAAACAGGGGGCGCTGGTAGATACGCAGTATTTT
TRBD1	NA	TRBV6-5	TRBJ2-1	CASSYDRDRNNEQFF	TGTGCCAGCAGTTACGACAGGGATCGAAACAATGAGCAGTTCTTC
NA	NA	TRBV12-3/TRBV12-4	TRBJ1-4	CASWQGIATNEKLFF	TGTGCCAGCTGGCAGGGAATTGCAACTAATGAAAAACTGTTTTTT
TRBD2	NA	TRBV6-2/TRBV6-3	TRBJ2-3	CASSSHGTSGRTDTQYF	TGTGCCAGCAGTTCCCACGGGACTAGCGGCCGCACAGATACGCAGTATTTT
NA	many	TRBV12-3/TRBV12-4	TRBJ1-2	CASSLRATYGYTF	TGTGCCAGCAGTTTAAGGGCCACCTATGGCTACACCTTC
NA	many	TRBV12-3/TRBV12-4	TRBJ2-2	CASSLGVGTGELFF	TGTGCCAGCAGTTTGGGGGTGGGCACCGGGGAGCTGTTTTTT
NA	many	TRBV12-3/TRBV12-4	TRBJ1-5	CASSTQTGHQPQHF	TGTGCCAGCAGTACCCAAACAGGACATCAGCCCCAGCATTTT
NA	NA	TRBV12-3/TRBV12-4	TRBJ2-3	CASSLKASTDTQYF	TGTGCCAGCAGTTTAAAAGCGAGCACAGATACGCAGTATTTT
TRBD2	few	TRBV6-2/TRBV6-3	TRBJ2-5	CASSRGLAGARETQYF	TGTGCCAGCAGCCGTGGACTAGCGGGGGCTCGCGAGACCCAGTACTTC
NA	NA	TRBV30	TRBJ2-1	CAWSGVSGTSYNEQFF	TGTGCCTGGAGTGGAGTTAGCGGAACCTCCTACAATGAGCAGTTCTTC
TRBD2	many	TRBV7-2	TRBJ2-1	CASSPSPTQRGREQFF	TGTGCCAGCAGCCCCTCCCCGACTCAGCGGGGAAGGGAGCAGTTCTTC
NA	many	TRBV29-1	TRBJ2-7	CSVEGGRDSYEQYF	TGCAGCGTTGAAGGGGGGCGTGATTCCTACGAGCAGTACTTC
NA	NA	TRBV7-2	TRBJ2-7	CASSLNGPASSYEQYF	TGTGCCAGCAGCTTAAACGGCCCAGCGTCCTCCTACGAGCAGTACTTC
NA	many	TRBV10-3	TRBJ1-4	CAIKEGGGEKLFF	TGTGCCATCAAAGAGGGAGGAGGAGAAAAACTGTTTTTT
NA	few	TRBV19	TRBJ1-5	CASMRGRNQPQHF	TGTGCCAGTATGCGGGGGAGGAATCAGCCCCAGCATTTT
NA	few	TRBV11-2	TRBJ2-5	CASSLFVRGTRFKETQYF	TGTGCCAGCAGCTTATTCGTTAGGGGGACGCGGTTTAAAGAGACCCAGTACTTC
TRBD1	many	TRBV20-1	TRBJ1-1	CSAIRQGNTEAFF	TGCAGTGCAATTAGACAGGGAAACACTGAAGCTTTCTTT
NA	NA	TRBV12-3/TRBV12-4	TRBJ1-2	CASSLGYRSEDGYTF	TGTGCCAGCAGTTTAGGGTACAGGTCGGAGGATGGCTACACCTTC
NA	NA	TRBV7-3	TRBJ2-5	CASSTRGEETQYF	TGTGCCAGCAGCACCCGTGGAGAGGAGACCCAGTACTTC
TRBD2	many	TRBV6-5	TRBJ2-1	CASSFLAGSGYNEQFF	TGTGCCAGCAGTTTTCTAGCGGGGAGCGGTTACAATGAGCAGTTCTTC
NA	many	TRBV20-1	TRBJ2-4	CSARDPVDKNIQYF	TGCAGTGCTAGAGATCCTGTGGACAAAAACATTCAGTACTTC
NA	NA	TRBV12-3/TRBV12-4	TRBJ1-5	CASSLIGSEQPQHF	TGTGCCAGCAGTTTAATTGGCAGCGAACAGCCCCAGCATTTT
TRBD2	NA	TRBV5-1	TRBJ2-1	CASSTGTSGAYNEQFF	TGCGCCAGCAGCACCGGGACTAGCGGAGCCTACAATGAGCAGTTCTTC
TRBD2	many	TRBV29-1	TRBJ2-4	CSAGGNIQYF	TGCAGCGCCGGGGGGAACATTCAGTACTTC
TRBD2	NA	TRBV7-9	TRBJ2-3	CASSYPSGYTQYF	TGTGCCAGCAGCTATCCTAGCGGCTATACGCAGTATTTT
NA	many	TRBV5-6	TRBJ1-1	CASSLMAQGRNTEAFF	TGTGCCAGCAGCTTGATGGCCCAGGGACGGAACACTGAAGCTTTCTTT
NA	many	TRBV29-1	TRBJ2-7	CSASRGAGSGTYEQYF	TGCAGCGCGTCCAGGGGGGCCGGGAGTGGGACCTACGAGCAGTACTTC
TRBD2	few	TRBV7-9	TRBJ2-3	CASSSPSGGTSTDTQYF	TGTGCCAGCAGCTCCCCTAGCGGGGGAACTAGCACAGATACGCAGTATTTT